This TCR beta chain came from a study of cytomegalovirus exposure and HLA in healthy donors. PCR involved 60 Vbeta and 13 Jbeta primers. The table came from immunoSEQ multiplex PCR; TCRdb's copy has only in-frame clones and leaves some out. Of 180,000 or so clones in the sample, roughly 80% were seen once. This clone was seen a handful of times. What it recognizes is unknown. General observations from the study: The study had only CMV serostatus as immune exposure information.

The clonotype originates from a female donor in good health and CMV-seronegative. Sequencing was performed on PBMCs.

In nucleotides, the CDR3 is TGTGCCAGCAGCGTTGACGGGAGAAATGAAAAACTGTTTTTT. Its protein is CASSVDGRNEKLFF. This chain joins TRBV9 and TRBJ1-4; no clear D. Germline CDR1 is SGDLS and CDR2 is YYNGEE. The CDR3 length is 14 residues. Between the trimmed V and J ends, which lost 2 bases and 5 bases, there was a span of 10 bases.